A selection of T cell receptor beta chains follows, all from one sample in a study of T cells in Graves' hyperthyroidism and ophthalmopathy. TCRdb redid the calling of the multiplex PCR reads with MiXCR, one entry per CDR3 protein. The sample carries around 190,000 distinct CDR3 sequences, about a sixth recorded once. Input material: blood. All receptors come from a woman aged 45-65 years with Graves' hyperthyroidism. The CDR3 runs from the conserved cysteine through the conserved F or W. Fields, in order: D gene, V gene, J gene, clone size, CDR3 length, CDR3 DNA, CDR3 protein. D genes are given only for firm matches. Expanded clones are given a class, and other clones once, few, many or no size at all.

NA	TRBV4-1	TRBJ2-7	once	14	TGCGCCAGCAGCTCACCGGGACACAAATACGAGCAGTACTTC	CASSSPGHKYEQYF
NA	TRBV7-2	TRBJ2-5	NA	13	TGTGCCAGCAGCTTGGGGGGAACCGAGACCCAGTACTTC	CASSLGGTETQYF
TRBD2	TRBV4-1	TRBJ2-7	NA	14	TGCGCCAGCAGCCAGCCGGGAGGGAACTACGAGCAGTACTTC	CASSQPGGNYEQYF
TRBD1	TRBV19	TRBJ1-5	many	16	TGTGCCAGTAGTATAGATGACAGGGTCATCAATCAGCCCCAGCATTTT	CASSIDDRVINQPQHF
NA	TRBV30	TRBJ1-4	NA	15	TGTGCCTGGAGTGTAGGAGCAGGCGGAAATGAAAAACTGTTTTTT	CAWSVGAGGNEKLFF
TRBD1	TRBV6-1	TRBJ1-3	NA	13	TGTGCCAGCGGACTACAGGGGAGAGACACCATATATTTT	CASGLQGRDTIYF
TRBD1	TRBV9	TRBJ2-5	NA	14	TGTGCCAGCAGCGCCGGACAGGGGGAGGAGACCCAGTACTTC	CASSAGQGEETQYF
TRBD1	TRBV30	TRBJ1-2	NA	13	TGTGCCTGGAGTGTACAGGGGTTGGATGGCTACACCTTC	CAWSVQGLDGYTF
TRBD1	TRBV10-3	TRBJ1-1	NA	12	TGTGCCCTAGGACAGGGGAACACTGAAGCTTTCTTT	CALGQGNTEAFF
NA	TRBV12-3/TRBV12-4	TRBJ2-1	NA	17	TGTGCCAGCAGTTTAGGGGGACTCTTTCGCTCCTACAATGAGCAGTTCTTC	CASSLGGLFRSYNEQFF
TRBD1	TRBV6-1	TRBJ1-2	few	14	TGTGCCAGCAGTCCGCTCTCAGGGGGCTATGGCTACACCTTC	CASSPLSGGYGYTF
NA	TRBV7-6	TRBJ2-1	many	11	TGTGCCAGCAGCTTGAGTTTTGAGCAGTTCTTC	CASSLSFEQFF
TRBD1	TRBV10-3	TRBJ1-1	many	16	TGTGCCATCAGTGAGTCGATGTCAGGGGGTAGCACTGAAGCTTTCTTT	CAISESMSGGSTEAFF
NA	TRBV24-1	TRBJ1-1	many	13	TGTGCCACCACCAATGCCCGGGCCACTGAAGCTTTCTTT	CATTNARATEAFF
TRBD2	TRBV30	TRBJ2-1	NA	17	TGTGCCTGGAGAGCGACTAGCGGGAGGGGGTCTGGCCATGAGCAGTTCTTC	CAWRATSGRGSGHEQFF